These 32 T cell receptor beta chains share one sample of origin, sequenced in a study of T cells after yellow fever vaccination (dated by TCRdb to the late 2010s). The treatment or condition tag for this specimen amounts to: live attenuated yellow fever vaccine strain. The library was prepared using 5' RACE. Data came from an Illumina HiSeq 2500. The public sequencing data were trimmed at Q25 with fastp and processed into clonotypes with MiXCR by TCRdb, which kept only in-frame beta chains. Each CDR3 protein gets just one entry, which takes the most common genes and DNA from the rows behind it. Within this sample are approximately 550,000 distinct CDR3 sequences, with less than 20% of them counted one time only. Of the sample, 14% falls within the top ten clones. Sequences were derived from PBMCs, sampled 15 days after the yellow fever booster vaccination. These receptors were collected from a man aged 30-40 years who received the YFV17D yellow fever vaccine.

The chain has TRBV7-2 and TRBJ2-1, with 8 bases matching TRBD2. This CDR3 comprises 16 residues. The V gene end was trimmed by 5 bases and the J gene end by 4 bases; junction bases not matched to a gene: 10. Germline V gives CDR1 SGHTA, CDR2 FQGNSA. CDR3 DNA sequence: TGTGCCAGCAGCACGGCGAAACTAGCGGCTTACAATGAGCAGTTCTTC. Translating it yields CASSTAKLAAYNEQFF.

This clonotype has a handful of counts. V and J are TRBV15 and TRBJ2-7; D call uncertain. The ends were cut back, 2 bases at V and 3 bases at J, with 17 bases in the middle. This CDR3 contains 16 residues. Germline CDR1 reads LNHNV; CDR2 reads YYDKDF (reference sequence). The CDR3 loop reads CATSRFPLRPDYEQYF. The CDR3 region has the DNA TGTGCCACCAGCAGATTCCCTTTAAGGCCCGACTACGAGCAGTACTTC.

This clonotype was recorded a few times. The chain recombines TRBV5-1 with TRBJ2-1; 7 bases fit TRBD1. V was pared by 5 bases and J by 5 bases, with 7 bases of the junction left unmatched. In germline, CDR1 is SGHRS, CDR2 YFSETQ. The CDR3 length is 14 residues. CDR3 nucleotide sequence: TGCGCCAGCAGGGAAGGACAGGCCGACAATGAGCAGTTCTTC. This encodes CASREGQADNEQFF.

This clonotype was counted between two and nine times. The chain joins TRBV4-3 to TRBJ2-1, with a tentative D call TRBD2 (5 bases). Germline loops: CDR1 LGHNA, CDR2 YSLEER. This CDR3 spans 14 amino acids. Trimming left V 0 bases short and J 10 bases short, with 13 bases between. CDR3 bases: TGCGCCAGCAGCCAAGAAGGGTGGGGAGAGGAGCAGTTCTTC. Its translation: CASSQEGWGEEQFF.

This clonotype has a handful of counts. This chain uses TRBV7-9 with TRBJ2-7; D unresolved. V lost 6 bases to trimming and J lost 2 bases, with 11 bases between them. The V gene's germline CDR1 is SEHNR and CDR2 FQNEAQ (reference sequence). CDR3 length: 13 amino acids. CDR3 DNA: TGTGCCAGCAGGAGCCCGGGCCCCTACGAGCAGTACTTC. Translating it yields CASRSPGPYEQYF.

The chain employs TRBV6-5 and TRBJ2-5; D unclear. Germline V gives CDR1 MNHEY, CDR2 SVGAGI. CDR3 length: 14 residues. Trimming cost V 0 bases and J 5 bases, with 10 bases left between them. The CDR3 DNA is TGTGCCAGCAGTTACTCACGGAATGGGGAGACCCAGTACTTC. It is translated as CASSYSRNGETQYF.

The chain couples TRBV7-2 to TRBJ2-1, with 15 bases that match TRBD2. The ends lost 5 bases at V and 8 bases at J; junction bases unmatched: 4. Germline V gene lookup returns CDR1 SGHTA and CDR2 FQGNSA. The CDR3 totals 15 residues. The CDR3 nucleotides are TGTGCCAGCAGCCCAAGGACTAGCGGGGGGGATGAGCAGTTCTTC. Its translation is CASSPRTSGGDEQFF.

This chain links TRBV12-3 or TRBV12-4 with TRBJ2-2; 7 bases fit TRBD1. The CDR3 length is 15 residues. The V and J ends lost 6 bases and 3 bases, in that order; junction bases with no gene match: 7. CDR3 sequence: CASSPGQVHTGELFF. CDR3 DNA sequence: TGTGCCAGCAGCCCAGGACAGGTTCACACCGGGGAGCTGTTTTTT.

This clonotype has just a few counts. The V gene is TRBV14, the J gene TRBJ2-2, with 11 bases aligning to TRBD2. V lost 2 bases to trimming and J lost 5 bases; unmatched junction nucleotides: 7. Looked up from germline, CDR1 is SGHDN and CDR2 is FVKESK. This CDR3 spans 17 amino acids. DNA for the CDR3: TGTGCCAGCAGCCAATTAGCGGGAGGGCCTAGGACCGGGGAGCTGTTTTTT. This encodes CASSQLAGGPRTGELFF.

With respect to this clonotype: This CDR3 fails to terminate in the conserved phenylalanine or tryptophan, so it likely reflects a read error. The chain carries TRBV5-1 and TRBJ2-3, with D possibly matching TRBD1 (5 bases). Deletions cut 0 bases from V and 4 bases from J, with 12 bases between. The CDR3 totals 15 residues. Germline values: CDR1 SGHRS, CDR2 YFSETQ. The CDR3 reads CASSLGQLGSDTQYS. The CDR3 DNA follows: TGCGCCAGCAGCTTGGGACAGCTGGGATCAGATACGCAGTATTCT.

This sequence joins TRBV11-2 and TRBJ2-2, with D unresolved. The CDR3 is 16 amino acids. V was cut by 2 bases and J by 2 bases, with 12 bases left in between. The germline V gene has CDR1 SGHAT and CDR2 FQNNGV. As DNA, the CDR3 is TGTGCCAGCAGCTTACGGCTGCTGGACAACACCGGGGAGCTGTTTTTT. Protein: CASSLRLLDNTGELFF.

This clonotype occurred a few times. The chain recombines TRBV20-1 with TRBJ2-1; TRBD2 aligns across 8 bases. This CDR3 is 13 amino acids long. Per germline, CDR1 DFQATT and CDR2 SNEGSKA (reference sequence). V gave up 6 bases and J gave up 6 bases; unmatched junction bases: 7. CDR3 DNA sequence: TGCAGTGCAAAAGCGGGAGTAGGCAATGAGCAGTTCTTC. Translated, it gives CSAKAGVGNEQFF.

The chain is built from TRBV20-1 and TRBJ2-7; TRBD2 matches 9 bases. The length of the CDR3 is 15 residues. Germline CDR1 is DFQATT and CDR2 is SNEGSKA (reference sequence). Germline trimming cut 3 bases from V and 5 bases from J; bases unmatched to any gene: 11. CDR3 loop: CSASGAGGFRNEQYF. CDR3 DNA sequence: TGCAGTGCTAGCGGAGCGGGAGGATTTAGGAACGAGCAGTACTTC.

The V and J genes are TRBV2 and TRBJ2-1, with 10 bases lining up with TRBD2. Unmatched junction bases numbered 7, after V lost 4 bases and J lost 7 bases. CDR3 length equals 15 residues. Germline values: CDR1 SNHLY, CDR2 FYNNEI. CDR3 sequence: CASSVSGRAWNEQFF. DNA for the CDR3: TGTGCCAGCAGTGTGAGCGGGAGGGCCTGGAATGAGCAGTTCTTC. Full variable domain (outside the CDR3, taken from reference TRBV2 and TRBJ2-1): EPEVTQTPSHQVTQMGQEVILRCVPISNHLYFYWYRQILGQKVEFLVSFYNNEISEKSEIFDDQFSVERPDGSNFTLKIRSTKLEDSAMYFCASSVSGRAWNEQFFGPGTRLTVL.

The chain uses TRBV6-1 and TRBJ1-6, with D possibly matching TRBD1 (6 bases). The germline V and J ends were trimmed by 6 bases and 8 bases, with 20 bases remaining between them. This CDR3 spans 16 amino acids. The V gene's germline CDR1 is MNHNS and CDR2 SASEGT. CDR3 nucleotides: TGTGCCAGCAGCAAGACCCAGACAGGAGAACATTCACCCCTCCACTTT. This gives the protein CASSKTQTGEHSPLHF.

This chain uses TRBV5-1 with TRBJ2-3; D uncertain. The CDR3 consists of 16 residues. Germline V CDR1 and CDR2: SGHRS, YFSETQ. Trimming pared 1 base from V and 3 bases from J, leaving 15 bases between. CDR3 in amino acids: CASSLSPDGRTDTQYF. CDR3 sequence (DNA): TGCGCCAGCAGCTTGTCGCCGGACGGAAGAACAGATACGCAGTATTTT.

The V and J genes are TRBV9 and TRBJ2-2; D remains ambiguous. Germline values: CDR1 SGDLS, CDR2 YYNGEE. V lost 1 base to trimming and J lost 1 base, with 17 bases between them. The CDR3 covers 18 residues. Here the CDR3 DNA reads TGTGCCAGCAGCGTAAGGCCGATGATTTCGGTGAACACCGGGGAGCTGTTTTTT. This sequence encodes CASSVRPMISVNTGELFF.

V is TRBV6-1 and J is TRBJ2-3, with D possibly being TRBD2 (6 bases). V shed 6 bases and J shed 8 bases, with 18 bases lying between them. CDR3 length: 14 amino acids. CDR1 and CDR2 (germline): MNHNS, SASEGT. CDR3 coding DNA: TGTGCCAGCAGGAGCCGGGACTCCCCTCCTACGCAGTATTTT. This translates into CASRSRDSPPTQYF.

This clonotype has a handful of counts. V gene TRBV29-1 combines with J gene TRBJ2-1; a weak D match, TRBD1 (5 bases). Germline lookup yields CDR1 SQVTM and CDR2 ANQGSEA. CDR3 length: 11 amino acids. The chain's CDR3 is CRARVYNEQFF. In DNA, the CDR3 is TGCAGAGCCAGGGTCTACAATGAGCAGTTCTTC.

The CDR3 DNA reads TGCAGTGCCAGCGGCCTAGCGGGTTTATACATTCAGTACTTC. Residues: CSASGLAGLYIQYF. The chain carries TRBV20-1 and TRBJ2-4, with 8 bases that match TRBD2. The CDR3 extends over 14 amino acids. CDR1 is DFQATT and CDR2 is SNEGSKA in the germline V gene (reference sequence). The trim removed 6 bases at V and 8 bases at J, leaving 12 bases unmatched.

The genes are TRBV28 and TRBJ2-7, with a tentative D call TRBD1 (5 bases). The CDR3 consists of 14 residues. V was shortened by 7 bases and J by 11 bases, with 24 bases between the two germline ends. Looked up from germline, CDR1 is MDHEN and CDR2 is SYDVKM. The CDR3 is CASTELKGKAREYF. In DNA, the CDR3 is TGTGCCAGCACAGAGCTGAAGGGGAAGGCCAGAGAGTACTTC. The full variable domain, with the rest looked up from reference TRBV28 and TRBJ2-7, is DVKVTQSSRYLVKRTGEKVFLECVQDMDHENMFWYRQDPGLGLRLIYFSYDVKMKEKGDIPEGYSVSREKKERFSLILESASTNQTSMYLCASTELKGKAREYFGPGTRLTVT.

This clonotype has only a few counts. J is TRBJ2-7 and V is TRBV20-1; the D gene is possibly TRBD2 (6 bases). V was clipped by 8 bases and J by 5 bases, with 13 bases between them. The CDR3 loop spans 11 amino acids. Germline CDR1 is DFQATT and CDR2 is SNEGSKA (reference sequence). CDR3 protein: CSLGGNHEQYF. In DNA, the CDR3 is TGCAGTCTAGGAGGGAACCACGAGCAGTACTTC.

This clonotype turned up a few times. The chain links TRBV5-1 to TRBJ2-1, with 10 bases aligning to TRBD2. The germline V gene has CDR1 SGHRS and CDR2 YFSETQ. The CDR3 length is 14 residues. Trimming took 1 base from V and 7 from J; bases not matched to a gene: 2. CDR3 bases: TGCGCCAGCAGCTTGCTAGCGGGAGCTAATGAGCAGTTCTTC. This gives the protein CASSLLAGANEQFF.

The chain combines TRBV20-1 with TRBJ2-2; D unclear. Germline loops: CDR1 DFQATT, CDR2 SNEGSKA (reference sequence). V lost 3 bases, J lost 0 bases, and 8 bases lay in between. CDR3 length equals 14 residues. The CDR3 sequence: CSARLQANTGELFF. The CDR3 bases are TGCAGTGCTAGGTTACAAGCGAACACCGGGGAGCTGTTTTTT.

Only a few counts were recorded for this clonotype. The chain uses TRBV7-2 and TRBJ2-3; 8 nucleotides agree with TRBD2. V shed 5 bases and J 1 base; nucleotides not matched to a gene: 11. CDR3 length: 17 amino acids. CDR1 and CDR2 (germline): SGHTA, FQGNSA. The CDR3 coding sequence is TGTGCCAGCAGCCCCAGGGGTCGAGCGGGAGGCACAGATACGCAGTATTTT. Translated: CASSPRGRAGGTDTQYF.

This clonotype was recorded a few times. The rearrangement joins TRBV5-1 to TRBJ2-1; a possible D gene is TRBD2 (6 bases). The CDR3 length is 13 residues. Germline lookup yields CDR1 SGHRS and CDR2 YFSETQ. The V gene lost 4 bases and the J gene lost 10 bases, with 15 bases spanning the gap. CDR3 sequence (DNA): TGCGCCAGCAGCCCAGGTAGCGGCTCGGAGCAGTTCTTC. Residues: CASSPGSGSEQFF.

This clonotype was counted a few times. The chain joins TRBV29-1 to TRBJ2-1; tentative D call: TRBD2 (6 bases). The length of the CDR3 is 15 residues. V was clipped by 8 bases and J by 8 bases, with 25 bases between them. CDR1 and CDR2 from the germline V gene are SQVTM and ANQGSEA. The chain's CDR3 is CSITPSRRAGDEQFF. For the CDR3, the DNA is TGCAGCATTACCCCCAGCAGGAGGGCCGGGGATGAGCAGTTCTTC.

V and J are TRBV28 and TRBJ2-3; weak D call: TRBD2 (5 bases). Germline values: CDR1 MDHEN, CDR2 SYDVKM. This CDR3 comprises 12 residues. The V end was cut by 7 bases, the J end by 6 bases, with 11 bases between. For the CDR3, the DNA is TGTGCCAGCACGGGGAGATCGGATACGCAGTATTTT. Translated, it gives CASTGRSDTQYF.

The chain joins TRBV4-3 to TRBJ1-2, with D uncertain. The CDR3 length is 14 residues. Germline V gives CDR1 LGHNA, CDR2 YSLEER. V lost 1 base, J lost 8 bases, and 14 bases lay in between. The CDR3 nucleotides read TGCGCCAGCAGCCAAGGCGGAGTTGTCGGAGGCTACACCTTC. Its translation is CASSQGGVVGGYTF.

Only a few counts were recorded for this clonotype. The rearrangement links TRBV12-3 or TRBV12-4 to TRBJ2-5; either TRBD1 or TRBD2 may supply D (6 bases each). This CDR3 is built from 16 residues. V was cut by 3 bases and J by 4 bases, with 18 bases left in between. CDR3 bases: TGTGCCAGCAGTTTGGGGGGCTTGGGAGTACGAGAGACCCAGTACTTC. This sequence encodes CASSLGGLGVRETQYF.

This clonotype has just a few counts. The chain joins TRBV7-9 to TRBJ2-7, with a possible D match to TRBD1 (6 bases). V lost 3 bases and J lost 3, with 12 bases in between. Germline CDR1 is SEHNR and CDR2 is FQNEAQ (reference sequence). This CDR3 contains 14 residues. The CDR3 bases are TGTGCCAGCAGCTTCCGGGACAAGTACTACGAGCAGTACTTC. It translates to CASSFRDKYYEQYF.

Ten or more counts support this clonotype. The V gene is TRBV9, the J gene TRBJ2-1, with TRBD2 identical over 7 bases. CDR1 and CDR2 (germline): SGDLS, YYNGEE. V lost 0 bases to trimming and J lost 4 bases; unmatched junction nucleotides: 4. The CDR3 extends over 15 amino acids. The CDR3 protein is CASSVDGGSYNEQFF. CDR3 in DNA: TGTGCCAGCAGCGTAGATGGCGGGAGTTACAATGAGCAGTTCTTC.